This T cell receptor beta chain is from a study of blood T cell repertoires in COVID-19 (dated by TCRdb to between 2020 and 2021). Regarding the complete study: Samples from collaborators originated in the United States, Italy and Spain and spanned both the acute and convalescent phases of COVID-19. Nearly every sample came with metadata listing a de-identified subject ID, COVID-19 status, age in years and sex. The repertoires were released in a freely available public database intended as a resource for research on the immune response to SARS-CoV-2. The prospective study material was composed of cDNA or gDNA derived from T cells, B-cell-depleted T cells, or PBMCs. Samples came from the ongoing ImmuneRACE study (first 160 participants) plus 1,254 subjects from 6 global collaborators. HLA class I and class II types, where available, came from metadata supplied by the sample provider rather than from assay-based typing. Subjects who had been exposed to COVID-19, were actively infected with it, or had recovered from it provided the deeply sampled blood TCRbeta repertoires that made up the dataset.

The collaborating institutions used their own protocols to collect whole blood in K2EDTA tubes. For TCRbeta analysis, collaborator samples were shipped as frozen whole blood, as isolated PBMCs, or as DNA extracted from either sample type. This clone has a handful of counts. Its antigen has not been determined. The record has no base qualities; no much larger clone is one base away. Results the study describes overall, beyond this receptor: How much clinical and demographic metadata was included differed by source and by participant, and the metadata was provided uncurated.

The immunoSEQ Assay, a bias-controlled multiplex PCR, was used to amplify TCRbeta CDR3 regions from genomic DNA. The study's own analysis went as follows. The number of nucleated cells in each sample was estimated by amplification of reference gene primers within the assay. Sequence reads were collapsed and filtered to measure the absolute abundance of every unique TCRbeta CDR3 rearrangement. For each sample, productive Simpson clonality was calculated as the square root of Simpson's diversity index across productive rearrangements. Drawn from immuneACCESS, this table holds only the in-frame rearrangements with V and J called that TCRdb kept. Clones are partly lost; checked studies trace under half to an unresolved V gene and leave the rest unexplained. That table supplies the V and J calls and clone size; D and trimming were determined from the DNA. The sample data list 380,000 or so clones, and 81% of these were observed just once. 1.1% of the sample is held by the ten biggest clonotypes.

The sequencing sample was made of peripheral blood. This TCR was sampled from a human donor with acute or convalescent COVID-19. The donor label of this sample is uncertain.

The DNA sequence is as follows: TGTGCCAGCAGTCTGCGGACAGGACTACACTCTGGAAACACCATATATTTT. Its protein product is CASSLRTGLHSGNTIYF. Rearrangement joined TRBV7-8 to TRBJ1-3, with TRBD1 matching 7 junction bases. In the germline V gene, CDR1 corresponds to SGHVS and CDR2 to FQNEAQ. V ends up 6 bases short and J 0 bases short, with an unmatched junction base count of 11. There are 17 amino acids in the CDR3, from cysteine to phenylalanine inclusive. Only the CDR3 region is kept as DNA, spanning 51 bases read in frame from base 1. When the CDR3 is completed using the reference TRBV7-8 and TRBJ1-3 genes on either side, the full variable domain is GAGVSQSPRYKVAKRGQDVALRCDPISGHVSLFWYQQALGQGPEFLTYFQNEAQLDKSGLPSDRFFAERPEGSVSTLKIQRTQQEDSAVYLCASSLRTGLHSGNTIYFGEGSWLTVV.